One and the same sample provided the 19 T cell receptor beta chains below, sequenced in a study of T cells in Graves' hyperthyroidism and ophthalmopathy. RNA transcripts yielded amplified TCR beta CDR3 regions. When the TCR CDR3 underwent first-round RT-PCR, the HTBI primer set was used. TCRdb recomputed calls from the multiplex PCR reads with MiXCR, one row per CDR3 protein. The table shows approximately 690,000 distinct CDR3 sequences, with roughly 15% occurring only once. Source material: blood. The receptor set was obtained from a woman between 50 and 59 years old with Graves' ophthalmopathy.

This clonotype turned up a few times. V is TRBV12-3 or TRBV12-4 and J is TRBJ2-1, with a tentative D call TRBD1 (6 bases). The CDR3 is 12 residues long. Between the trimmed V and J ends, which lost 6 bases and 7 bases, there was a span of 10 bases. CDR3 bases: TGTGCCAGCAGCTATACAGGGAATGAGCAGTTCTTC. It translates to CASSYTGNEQFF.

This clonotype appeared a few times. This chain connects TRBV29-1 to TRBJ1-4; TRBD1 agrees at 10 bases. This CDR3 has 17 residues. Trimming cost V 7 bases and J 6 bases; bases outside gene matches: 17. Germline V gene sequence: CDR1 SQVTM, CDR2 ANQGSEA. CDR3 sequence reads: CSALTGGAMSGYEKLFF. CDR3 in DNA: TGCAGCGCTTTGACAGGGGGCGCGATGTCCGGTTATGAAAAACTGTTTTTT.

This clonotype has a handful of counts. The chain recombines TRBV6-1 with TRBJ1-2; D is perhaps TRBD1 (5 bases). The CDR3 has 15 amino acids. Trimming pared 5 bases from V and 1 base from J, leaving 14 bases between. Germline V CDR1 and CDR2: MNHNS, SASEGT. CDR3 region: CASSSGWGGNYGYTF. CDR3 nucleotides: TGTGCCAGCAGTTCAGGGTGGGGGGGTAACTATGGCTACACCTTC.

Comments on this clonotype: Possible read error: a much larger clone is one base away. The chain couples TRBV5-1 to TRBJ1-4, with 8 bases identical to TRBD1. J was trimmed by 11 bases and V by 2 bases; bases with no gene match: 8. The CDR3 spans 14 residues. CDR1 and CDR2 (germline): SGHRS, YFSETQ. The CDR3 sequence: CASSLQGGARKLFF. CDR3 nucleotides: TGCGCCAGCAGCTTACAGGGGGGCGCACGGAAACTGTTTTTT.

This clonotype was found many times. The V call is TRBV6-1, the J call TRBJ1-5; the D gene is possibly TRBD1 (5 bases). The germline gives CDR1 MNHNS, CDR2 SASEGT. CDR3 size: 14 residues. V lost 5 bases and J 4 bases, leaving 12 bases between the germline ends. CDR3 DNA: TGTGCCAGCAGTCAGGCTCGGGGGAATCAGCCCCAGCATTTT. Translating gives CASSQARGNQPQHF.

This clonotype was detected many times. The chain links TRBV6-2 or TRBV6-3 to TRBJ2-1; TRBD2 matches at 7 bases. The CDR3 length is 14 residues. The germline gives CDR1 MNHEY, CDR2 SVGEGT. V shed 2 bases and J 4 bases; nucleotides not matched to a gene: 2. DNA for the CDR3: TGTGCCAGCAGTTACCTAGCGGCTTACAATGAGCAGTTCTTC. Amino acid sequence: CASSYLAAYNEQFF.

This clonotype was counted many times. The chain uses TRBV20-1 and TRBJ2-2; 8 bases line up with TRBD1. Trimming took 5 bases from V and 7 from J; bases not matched to a gene: 12. CDR1 DFQATT and CDR2 SNEGSKA come from the germline V gene (reference sequence). The CDR3 is 15 residues long. In nucleotides, the CDR3 is TGCAGTGCTGCTGACAGGGGAGATGAGGGCGGGGAGCTGTTTTTT. Translation gives CSAADRGDEGGELFF.

The chain joins TRBV2 to TRBJ1-2; 7 bases map to TRBD1. The CDR3 spans 16 residues. Unmatched junction bases numbered 13, after V lost 5 bases and J lost 4 bases. Per the germline V gene, CDR1 is SNHLY and CDR2 is FYNNEI. CDR3 region: CASSQTGLGLSYGYTF. The DNA of the CDR3 is TGTGCCAGCAGTCAGACAGGGTTAGGATTAAGCTATGGCTACACCTTC.

The V call is TRBV6-1, the J call TRBJ1-2; the D is unclear. The CDR3 is made up of 13 amino acids. Per germline, CDR1 MNHNS and CDR2 SASEGT. Trimming took 6 bases from V and 8 from J, leaving 16 bases between them. The CDR3, as DNA: TGTGCCAGCAGCCCGAACGTCGAGCGCGGCTACACCTTC. Encoded protein: CASSPNVERGYTF.

There are a few counts of this clonotype. The chain couples TRBV3-1 to TRBJ2-3; TRBD2 matches 12 bases. The CDR3 is 17 residues long. Germline values: CDR1 LGHDT, CDR2 YNNKEL (reference sequence). With 1 base clipped from V and 0 bases from J, the junction kept 2 bases outside the gene matches. CDR3 DNA: TGTGCCAGCAGCCAAGGCCTAGCGGGAGGGAGCACAGATACGCAGTATTTT. This codes for CASSQGLAGGSTDTQYF.

This clonotype was seen a handful of times. The chain uses TRBV6-1 and TRBJ2-2; 7 nucleotides match TRBD2. From germline, CDR1 is MNHNS and CDR2 SASEGT. This CDR3 is 15 amino acids long. V dropped 7 bases and J dropped 1; count of bases not matched to a gene: 6. The CDR3 spells CASTWEGENTGELFF. The CDR3, as DNA: TGTGCCAGCACCTGGGAGGGAGAGAACACCGGGGAGCTGTTTTTT.

The V call is TRBV5-1, the J call TRBJ2-3; 11 nucleotides agree with TRBD2. Germline CDR1 and CDR2: SGHRS and YFSETQ. The CDR3 is 17 amino acids. J was trimmed by 4 bases and V by 0 bases; bases with no gene match: 7. CDR3 in DNA: TGCGCCAGCAGCTTGGGATCTAGCGGGAGGTTCGCAGATACGCAGTATTTT. Amino acid sequence: CASSLGSSGRFADTQYF.

With respect to this clonotype: Being one base from a much bigger clone, this may be a read error. The chain carries TRBV30 and TRBJ2-1; D is tentatively TRBD1 or TRBD2 (5 bases each). CDR1 and CDR2 from the germline V gene are GTSNPN and SVGIG (reference sequence). This CDR3 spans 11 amino acids. The CDR3 here is CARSRGIEQFF. The CDR3 DNA reads as TGTGCCCGGAGCCGGGGCATTGAGCAGTTCTTC.

The rearrangement joins TRBV7-8 to TRBJ1-6, with D unclear. CDR1 is SGHVS and CDR2 is FQNEAQ in the germline V gene. V was trimmed by 1 base and J by 8 bases, leaving 9 bases between them. The length of the CDR3 is 14 residues. Written as DNA, the CDR3 is TGTGCCAGCAGCTTAGATGAGGGCTATTCACCCCTCCACTTT. Translating it yields CASSLDEGYSPLHF.

This clonotype showed up many times. The chain joins TRBV7-9 to TRBJ2-5; D is unclear. The CDR3 extends over 12 amino acids. Germline V CDR1 and CDR2: SEHNR, FQNEAQ (reference sequence). Trimming removed 7 bases at V and 5 bases at J, with 11 bases between. The DNA of the CDR3 is TGTGCCAGCACCAAAGTAAGGGAGACCCAGTACTTC. Translation: CASTKVRETQYF.

This clonotype was detected ten times or more. This chain uses TRBV2 with TRBJ1-1; D not resolved. Germline V gene data show CDR1 as SNHLY and CDR2 as FYNNEI. V was trimmed by 2 bases and J by 1 base, leaving 2 bases between them. The CDR3 is made up of 12 amino acids. Here the CDR3 DNA reads TGTGCCAGCAGTGAAAGGAACACTGAAGCTTTCTTT. Translating gives CASSERNTEAFF.

This clonotype has ten or more counts. This may stem from a read error, because a much larger clone lies one nucleotide away. J is TRBJ2-1 and V is TRBV28, with unresolved D. CDR1 is MDHEN, CDR2 SYDVKM, per germline. The CDR3 spans 14 residues. The V and J ends lost 4 bases and 0 bases respectively, with 7 bases between them. CDR3 region: CASSWASSYNEQFF. Here the CDR3 DNA reads TGTGCCAGCAGTTGGGCTAGCTCCTACAATGAGCAGTTCTTC.

This clonotype was detected ten times or more. This chain connects TRBV30 to TRBJ1-1, with D unclear. Per the germline V gene, CDR1 is GTSNPN and CDR2 is SVGIG (reference sequence). Trimming took 1 base from V and 0 from J, leaving 9 bases between them. The CDR3 has 14 amino acids. The CDR3 loop reads CAWSDRRMNTEAFF. CDR3 coding DNA: TGTGCCTGGAGTGACCGACGCATGAACACTGAAGCTTTCTTT.

This clonotype has at least ten counts. The chain carries TRBV10-3 and TRBJ1-2; the D is unclear. This CDR3 is 12 amino acids long. Germline V CDR1 and CDR2: ENHRY, SYGVKD. Trimming shortened V by 3 bases and J by 2 bases, and 4 bases separated the two germline ends. The DNA of the CDR3 is TGTGCCATCAGTGACCGGAACTATGGCTACACCTTC. Amino acid sequence: CAISDRNYGYTF.